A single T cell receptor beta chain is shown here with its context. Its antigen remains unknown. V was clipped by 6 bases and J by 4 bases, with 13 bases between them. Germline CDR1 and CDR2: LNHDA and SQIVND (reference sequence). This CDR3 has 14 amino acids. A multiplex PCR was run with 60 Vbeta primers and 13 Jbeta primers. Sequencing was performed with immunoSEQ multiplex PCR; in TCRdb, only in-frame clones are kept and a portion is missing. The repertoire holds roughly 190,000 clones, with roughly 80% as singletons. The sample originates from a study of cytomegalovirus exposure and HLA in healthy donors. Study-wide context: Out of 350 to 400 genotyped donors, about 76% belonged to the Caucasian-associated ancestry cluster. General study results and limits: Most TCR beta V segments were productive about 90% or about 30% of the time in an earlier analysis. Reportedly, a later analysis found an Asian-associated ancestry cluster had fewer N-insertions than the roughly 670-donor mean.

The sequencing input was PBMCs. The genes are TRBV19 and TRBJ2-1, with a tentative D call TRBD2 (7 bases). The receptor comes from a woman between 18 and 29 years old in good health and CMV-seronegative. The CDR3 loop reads CASRASGQYNEQFF. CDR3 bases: TGTGCCAGTAGAGCTAGCGGACAGTACAATGAGCAGTTCTTC. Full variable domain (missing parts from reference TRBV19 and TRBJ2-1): DGGITQSPKYLFRKEGQNVTLSCEQNLNHDAMYWYRQDPGQGLRLIYYSQIVNDFQKGDIAEGYSVSREKKESFPLTVTSAQKNPTAFYLCASRASGQYNEQFFGPGTRLTVL.